This is a list of T cell receptor beta chains from one sample in a study of early T cells in non-severe SARS-CoV-2 infection. Using its own MiXCR run on the 5' RACE reads, TCRdb lists one record per CDR3 protein. The sample yields approximately 65,000 distinct CDR3 sequences, about 11% seen once. The specimen comprised whole blood, sampled at baseline. Receptors were obtained from an adult who was a healthcare worker with PCR-confirmed SARS-CoV-2 infection or an uninfected control (not recorded which). CDR3s include the opening cysteine and the closing phenylalanine or tryptophan. Each record gives: D gene, J gene, clone size, V gene, CDR3 DNA, CDR3 protein. The D gene is left open where the match is weak. Only part of the rows carry a size: once, few, many, or a class if the clone is expanded.

D: .
J: TRBJ2-1
size: many
V: TRBV20-1
DNA: TGCAGTGCCGCCCCGCCTGGGGGCGGCAACAATGAGCAGTTCTTC
CDR3: CSAAPPGGGNNEQFF

D: .
J: TRBJ1-6
size: .
V: TRBV9
DNA: TGTGCCAGCAGCGTAGGTGGCGGTTCACCCCTCCACTTT
CDR3: CASSVGGGSPLHF

D: TRBD1
J: TRBJ2-7
size: few
V: TRBV7-9
DNA: TGTGCCAGCAGGCGAGACAGGGTAGGGGACGAGCAGTACTTC
CDR3: CASRRDRVGDEQYF

D: .
J: TRBJ2-7
size: .
V: TRBV3-1
DNA: TGTGCCAGCAGCCAGATTAACGAGCAGTACTTC
CDR3: CASSQINEQYF

D: .
J: TRBJ1-2
size: many
V: TRBV12-3/TRBV12-4
DNA: TGTGCCAGCAGTTTTGGGACTAACTATGGCTACACCTTC
CDR3: CASSFGTNYGYTF

D: TRBD1
J: TRBJ1-4
size: .
V: TRBV6-1
DNA: TGTGCCAGCAGTGATTTACAGGGGTCGGGTAATGAAAAACTGTTTTTT
CDR3: CASSDLQGSGNEKLFF

D: .
J: TRBJ1-2
size: .
V: TRBV15
DNA: TGTGCCACCAGCAGAGATATCGGCTACACCTTC
CDR3: CATSRDIGYTF

D: TRBD2
J: TRBJ2-3
size: .
V: TRBV6-2/TRBV6-3
DNA: TGTGCCAGCAGTAACTCTTGGACTAGCGGGGACACAGATACGCAGTATTTT
CDR3: CASSNSWTSGDTDTQYF

D: .
J: TRBJ1-1
size: few
V: TRBV7-9
DNA: TGTGCCAGCTTAGGAGCAACGTCGGCTTTCTTT
CDR3: CASLGATSAFF

D: TRBD1
J: TRBJ2-1
size: many
V: TRBV11-2
DNA: TGTGCCAGCAGCCCCTGGACAGGGGGCAATGAGCAGTTCTTC
CDR3: CASSPWTGGNEQFF

D: TRBD2
J: TRBJ2-1
size: few
V: TRBV7-3
DNA: TGTGCCAGCAGCCTTTGGACTAGCGGGGGCACATACAATGAGCAGTTCTTC
CDR3: CASSLWTSGGTYNEQFF

D: .
J: TRBJ2-7
size: many
V: TRBV13
DNA: TGTGCCAGCAGCTCCGCAGGCAGGGCCAACGAGCAGTACTTC
CDR3: CASSSAGRANEQYF

D: TRBD1
J: TRBJ1-2
size: .
V: TRBV9
DNA: TGTGCCAGCAGCGGGACAGGGTCCCAGTATGGCTACACCTTC
CDR3: CASSGTGSQYGYTF

D: .
J: TRBJ1-6
size: many
V: TRBV27
DNA: TGTGCCAGCAGTTTAGACGGCCTGCTCCTCCACTTT
CDR3: CASSLDGLLLHF

D: .
J: TRBJ2-5
size: .
V: TRBV19
DNA: TGTGCCAGTAGTCCAGGGGGGATCCGGGCCCAGTACTTC
CDR3: CASSPGGIRAQYF

D: TRBD1
J: TRBJ1-1
size: few
V: TRBV6-5
DNA: TGTGCCAGCAGTTACTCTCTGGGACAGAAATCCCCTGAAGCTTTCTTT
CDR3: CASSYSLGQKSPEAFF

D: .
J: TRBJ2-5
size: .
V: TRBV9
DNA: TGTGCCAGCAGCGTAGGACAGCCGCGGCAAGAGACCCAGTACTTC
CDR3: CASSVGQPRQETQYF

D: .
J: TRBJ2-6
size: few
V: TRBV30
DNA: TGTGCCTGGCTCCAACCTGGGGCCAACGTCCTGACTTTC
CDR3: CAWLQPGANVLTF

D: .
J: TRBJ2-2
size: .
V: TRBV3-1
DNA: TGTGCCAGCAGCCAACACAGGGAGAGAACCGGGGAGCTGTTTTTT
CDR3: CASSQHRERTGELFF

D: .
J: TRBJ1-1
size: .
V: TRBV5-1
DNA: TGCGCCAGCAGCTTGGACTTACGCGATCGGGGCTACACTGAAGCTTTCTTT
CDR3: CASSLDLRDRGYTEAFF

D: .
J: TRBJ1-2
size: .
V: TRBV5-4
DNA: TGTGCCAGCAGCTGGAGGACAGATGACTATGGCTACACCTTC
CDR3: CASSWRTDDYGYTF

D: TRBD2
J: TRBJ2-5
size: few
V: TRBV7-2
DNA: TGTGCCAGCAGGGCTAGCGGGGGGGCAGAGACCCAGTACTTC
CDR3: CASRASGGAETQYF

D: TRBD1
J: TRBJ2-1
size: few
V: TRBV5-1
DNA: TGCGCCAGCAGCCGCTCCGGGACAGGTTCCTACAATGAGCAGTTCTTC
CDR3: CASSRSGTGSYNEQFF

D: .
J: TRBJ1-3
size: .
V: TRBV5-1
DNA: TGCGCCAGCAGCGGGGGAAACACCATATATTTT
CDR3: CASSGGNTIYF

D: .
J: TRBJ1-1
size: few
V: TRBV4-1
DNA: TGCGCCAGCAGCCAATTGAGGGGTAGCACTGAAGCTTTCTTT
CDR3: CASSQLRGSTEAFF

D: .
J: TRBJ2-1
size: few
V: TRBV11-3
DNA: TGTGCCAGCAGCCAATCCGGGACAAGCTTCAATGAGCAGTTCTTC
CDR3: CASSQSGTSFNEQFF

D: .
J: TRBJ2-5
size: .
V: TRBV7-2
DNA: TGTGCCAGCAGCTTAAAGGGCCAAGAGACCCAGTACTTC
CDR3: CASSLKGQETQYF

D: TRBD1
J: TRBJ2-1
size: many
V: TRBV6-5
DNA: TGTGCCAGCAGACCCCGGACAGGGGGGAATGAGCAGTTCTTC
CDR3: CASRPRTGGNEQFF

D: .
J: TRBJ2-5
size: many
V: TRBV2
DNA: TGTGCCAGCAGTGAAGTGGGACCGACGGCGACCCAGTACTTC
CDR3: CASSEVGPTATQYF

D: TRBD1
J: TRBJ2-7
size: .
V: TRBV2
DNA: TGTGCCAGCTCGCCGGGACAGGGTAGATACGAGCAGTACTTC
CDR3: CASSPGQGRYEQYF

D: .
J: TRBJ1-3
size: many
V: TRBV18
DNA: TGTGCCAGCTCACCACTAGGATCAAACACCATATATTTT
CDR3: CASSPLGSNTIYF

D: .
J: TRBJ2-5
size: .
V: TRBV11-2
DNA: TGTGCCAGCAGCTTAGCGGGGGCATATGGAGAGACCCAGTACTTC
CDR3: CASSLAGAYGETQYF

D: .
J: TRBJ1-2
size: many
V: TRBV11-2
DNA: TGTGCCAGCAGCTTAGGGGTCAGGGAGGGCGGCTACACCTTC
CDR3: CASSLGVREGGYTF

D: .
J: TRBJ2-7
size: many
V: TRBV27
DNA: TGTGCCAGCAGTTTGGGGTTCGGGGGGCCCCCCTACGAGCAGTACTTC
CDR3: CASSLGFGGPPYEQYF

D: .
J: TRBJ1-2
size: .
V: TRBV6-5
DNA: TGTGCCAGCAGTTACTCTACCAGGGTGGGTAACTATGGCTACACCTTC
CDR3: CASSYSTRVGNYGYTF

D: .
J: TRBJ2-7
size: .
V: TRBV6-5
DNA: TGTGCCAGCAGCCTGGAACAGGGCTACGAGCAGTACTTC
CDR3: CASSLEQGYEQYF

D: .
J: TRBJ2-5
size: .
V: TRBV20-1
DNA: TGCAGTGCTAGAACTCTTCGGGGGGCGTGGGAGACCCAGTACTTC
CDR3: CSARTLRGAWETQYF

D: TRBD2
J: TRBJ2-2
size: .
V: TRBV5-1
DNA: TGCGCCAGCAGCTCGGGGATTGGCCACTTAGCGGGGGAATCCACCGGGGAGCTGTTTTTT
CDR3: CASSSGIGHLAGESTGELFF

D: TRBD1
J: TRBJ1-1
size: many
V: TRBV7-7
DNA: TGTGCTAGCAGCGCGGACAGGGGGGCTGAAGCTTTCTTT
CDR3: CASSADRGAEAFF

D: .
J: TRBJ2-5
size: .
V: TRBV7-3
DNA: TGTGCCAGCAGCCCTGGGGGGAGCCGTGAGACCCAGTACTTC
CDR3: CASSPGGSRETQYF

D: .
J: TRBJ2-2
size: many
V: TRBV19
DNA: TGTGCCAGTAGTTTAATACACACCGGGGAGCTGTTTTTT
CDR3: CASSLIHTGELFF

D: TRBD1
J: TRBJ2-1
size: few
V: TRBV12-3/TRBV12-4
DNA: TGTGCCAGCAGTTTTTACAGGGGTGAGGGCAATGAGCAGTTCTTC
CDR3: CASSFYRGEGNEQFF

D: .
J: TRBJ2-1
size: few
V: TRBV6-2/TRBV6-3
DNA: TGTGCCAGCAAGTCCAACGTTTTAAGCAATGAGCAGTTCTTC
CDR3: CASKSNVLSNEQFF

D: .
J: TRBJ1-5
size: .
V: TRBV30
DNA: TGTGCCTGGAGTAACACCCACAATCAGCCCCAGCATTTT
CDR3: CAWSNTHNQPQHF

D: .
J: TRBJ2-2
size: .
V: TRBV5-6
DNA: TGTGCCAGCAGCCCCGCGTGGGGGACCACCGGGGAGCTGTTTTTT
CDR3: CASSPAWGTTGELFF

D: .
J: TRBJ1-2
size: few
V: TRBV12-3/TRBV12-4
DNA: TGTGCCAGCAGTTTAGAGGCTGGGTTGTATGGCTACACCTTC
CDR3: CASSLEAGLYGYTF

D: .
J: TRBJ2-3
size: many
V: TRBV12-3/TRBV12-4
DNA: TGTGCCAGCAGCTTAGTTCCGAGCACAGATACGCAGTATTTT
CDR3: CASSLVPSTDTQYF

D: .
J: TRBJ2-1
size: .
V: TRBV24-1
DNA: TGTGCCACCAGCCACAGTGGGGCGAGGAATGAGCAGTTCTTC
CDR3: CATSHSGARNEQFF

D: TRBD2
J: TRBJ2-3
size: .
V: TRBV7-9
DNA: TGTGCCAGCAGCACACGTACGGGAAGCGGGGGGTTCACAGATACGCAGTATTTT
CDR3: CASSTRTGSGGFTDTQYF

D: TRBD2
J: TRBJ2-3
size: .
V: TRBV5-1
DNA: TGCGCCAGCAGCCTGACTAGCGGGGTCACAGATACGCAGTATTTT
CDR3: CASSLTSGVTDTQYF

D: .
J: TRBJ2-3
size: few
V: TRBV20-1
DNA: TGCAGTGCTAGAGATGGAGGGAGCACAGATACGCAGTATTTT
CDR3: CSARDGGSTDTQYF

D: .
J: TRBJ2-3
size: .
V: TRBV7-9
DNA: TGTGCCAGCAGCCGGGCCTCTAGCACAGATACGCAGTATTTT
CDR3: CASSRASSTDTQYF

D: TRBD2
J: TRBJ2-5
size: .
V: TRBV20-1
DNA: TGCAGTGCCGGGAGGGGGGCTTATGAGACCCAGTACTTC
CDR3: CSAGRGAYETQYF

D: TRBD2
J: TRBJ2-1
size: few
V: TRBV4-1
DNA: TGCGCCAGCAGCCAAGCTGAATCGCGGCTAGCGGGGGGAAGATACAATGAGCAGTTCTTC
CDR3: CASSQAESRLAGGRYNEQFF

D: .
J: TRBJ2-1
size: many
V: TRBV6-6
DNA: TGTGCCAGCAGTTACTTAGATTGGAAGGACGCTGAGCAGTTCTTC
CDR3: CASSYLDWKDAEQFF

D: TRBD2
J: TRBJ2-4
size: few
V: TRBV7-2
DNA: TGTGCCAGCAGCCCCCGACTAGCGGGGGGAAACATAGCCAAAAACATTCAGTACTTC
CDR3: CASSPRLAGGNIAKNIQYF

D: .
J: TRBJ1-1
size: few
V: TRBV9
DNA: TGTGCCAGCAGCGAAGGGGTCGGGGACATCCGAGCTTTCTTT
CDR3: CASSEGVGDIRAFF

D: .
J: TRBJ1-1
size: once
V: TRBV5-1
DNA: TGCGCCAGCAACTTAAGGGGGATGAACACTGAAGCTTTCTTT
CDR3: CASNLRGMNTEAFF

D: .
J: TRBJ1-5
size: .
V: TRBV6-1
DNA: TGTGCCAGCAGCCCGACAGGAGGGGAGCCCCAGCATTTT
CDR3: CASSPTGGEPQHF

D: .
J: TRBJ2-7
size: many
V: TRBV12-3/TRBV12-4
DNA: TGTGCCAGCAGCGGGGGTTTTTACGAGCAGTACTTC
CDR3: CASSGGFYEQYF